This passage covers 31 T cell receptor beta chains from one sample sequenced in a study of blood T cell repertoires in COVID-19 (dated by TCRdb to 2018 to 2021). Library generation was performed with the immunoSEQ multiplex PCR assay. What TCRdb holds here is the immuneACCESS table cut down to in-frame rearrangements. Part of the clones is not present; checked against another copy, under half of the missing clones reflect an unresolved V gene, and the others are unexplained. A total of 50,000 or so clones appear in this sample, approximately 83% of them only once. The ten top clones hold 16% of the sample. Sequenced input: peripheral blood. These TCRs come from a man between 35 and 55 years old with acute or convalescent COVID-19.

This clone was counted a single time. The J gene is TRBJ1-1, the V gene TRBV7-6; D remains ambiguous. The CDR3 loop spans 15 amino acids. Trimming shortened V by 3 bases and J by 3 bases, and 14 bases separated the two germline ends. Germline V CDR1 and CDR2: SGHVS, FNYEAQ. The CDR3, as DNA: TGTGCCAGCAGCTTCTCGAACAGTCCAGACACTGAAGCTTTCTTT. This codes for CASSFSNSPDTEAFF.

This chain uses TRBV20-1 with TRBJ2-5; no clear D gene. The V gene lost 7 bases and the J gene lost 5 bases, with 11 bases spanning the gap. This CDR3 contains 11 residues. The germline CDR1 and CDR2 sequences are DFQATT and SNEGSKA (reference sequence). The CDR3 coding sequence is TGCAGTGTGGTGCGATGGGAGACCCAGTACTTC. It codes for CSVVRWETQYF.

This clone was found a few times. The V and J genes are TRBV2 and TRBJ2-1; D uncertain. V was shortened by 1 base and J by 4 bases, with 14 bases between the two germline ends. This CDR3 spans 16 amino acids. CDR1 and CDR2 (germline): SNHLY, FYNNEI. The CDR3 loop reads CASSEGYGRVYNEQFF. In nucleotides, the CDR3 is TGTGCCAGCAGTGAAGGTTATGGTCGGGTTTACAATGAGCAGTTCTTC. The full variable domain, rest sourced from reference TRBV2 and TRBJ2-1, is EPEVTQTPSHQVTQMGQEVILRCVPISNHLYFYWYRQILGQKVEFLVSFYNNEISEKSEIFDDQFSVERPDGSNFTLKIRSTKLEDSAMYFCASSEGYGRVYNEQFFGPGTRLTVL.

This chain joins TRBV6-5 and TRBJ1-6; 7 nucleotides line up with TRBD1. The V gene end was trimmed by 8 bases and the J gene end by 7 bases; junction bases not matched to a gene: 5. Germline-derived CDR1 and CDR2 are MNHEY and SVGAGI. This CDR3 has 13 residues. The chain's CDR3 is CASRDSLNSPLHF. CDR3 bases: TGTGCCAGCCGGGACAGCCTAAATTCACCCCTCCACTTT.

The chain couples TRBV19 to TRBJ1-2; D gene ambiguous. Trimming removed 6 bases from V and 5 bases from J, with 7 bases in between. Germline V gene data show CDR1 as LNHDA and CDR2 as SQIVND (reference sequence). This CDR3 comprises 11 residues. DNA of the CDR3: TGTGCCAGTAGCAACAGATATGGCTACACCTTC. Translation gives CASSNRYGYTF.

V and J are TRBV27 and TRBJ2-7; D remains ambiguous. The ends were cut back, 8 bases at V and 5 bases at J, with 19 bases in the middle. Germline values: CDR1 MNHEY, CDR2 SMNVEV (reference sequence). CDR3 size: 14 residues. For the CDR3, the DNA is TGTGCCAGCGGGCCAACTCTGGTCGTGAACGAGCAGTACTTC. Its translation is CASGPTLVVNEQYF.

The V gene is TRBV2, the J gene TRBJ2-2, with a weak D call TRBD1 (5 bases). The CDR3 spans 14 residues. Looked up from germline, CDR1 is SNHLY and CDR2 is FYNNEI. With 6 bases removed from V and 5 bases from J, the gap between germline ends came to 13 bases. The CDR3 loop is CASRIGQRTGELFF. In DNA, the CDR3 is TGTGCCAGCAGAATCGGACAAAGGACCGGGGAGCTGTTTTTT.

The chain links TRBV6-5 to TRBJ1-1; 8 nucleotides line up with TRBD1. This CDR3 has 14 amino acids. The V gene's germline CDR1 is MNHEY and CDR2 SVGAGI. J was trimmed by 5 bases and V by 6 bases; bases with no gene match: 8. The DNA of the CDR3 is TGTGCCAGCAGCCGAGGACAGGGTGGGACTGAAGCTTTCTTT. It translates to CASSRGQGGTEAFF.

The V gene is TRBV4-1, the J gene TRBJ2-1; 8 bases are a match to TRBD2. Trimming removed 4 bases from V and 3 bases from J; junction bases left unmatched: 11. Germline V gene lookup returns CDR1 MGHRA and CDR2 YSYEKL. CDR3 length equals 17 residues. CDR3: CASSPRNSGAYYNEQFF. Here the CDR3 DNA reads TGCGCCAGCAGCCCGAGGAATAGCGGGGCTTACTACAATGAGCAGTTCTTC.

The CDR3 DNA reads as TGTGCCAGCAGCACGGGGGACTCCTATAATTCACCCCTCCACTTT. Translating it yields CASSTGDSYNSPLHF. V gene TRBV9 combines with J gene TRBJ1-6; perhaps TRBD1 as D (5 bases). Germline V gene sequence: CDR1 SGDLS, CDR2 YYNGEE. The germline V and J ends were trimmed by 4 bases and 0 bases, with 8 bases remaining between them. CDR3 length: 15 residues.

The rearrangement joins TRBV15 to TRBJ1-4, with 9 nucleotides matching TRBD1. V lost 0 bases, J lost 5 bases, and 4 bases stayed unmatched. The CDR3 length is 16 residues. Germline V gene sequence: CDR1 LNHNV, CDR2 YYDKDF (reference sequence). The CDR3 sequence is CATSRETGTGNEKLFF. CDR3 nucleotide sequence: TGTGCCACCAGCAGAGAAACCGGGACAGGGAATGAAAAACTGTTTTTT.

The V call is TRBV20-1, the J call TRBJ1-5; the D gene is possibly TRBD1 (6 bases). The CDR3 runs 15 residues. V was clipped by 3 bases and J by 2 bases, with 14 bases between them. The germline CDR1 and CDR2 sequences are DFQATT and SNEGSKA (reference sequence). The CDR3, as DNA: TGCAGTGCTAGTCGGGACATTTATGGCAATCAGCCCCAGCATTTT. Translating gives CSASRDIYGNQPQHF.

The chain has TRBV7-8 and TRBJ2-7; TRBD1 matches 7 bases. V dropped 5 bases and J dropped 0; count of bases not matched to a gene: 4. The CDR3 covers 14 residues. Germline V gene sequence: CDR1 SGHVS, CDR2 FQNEAQ. The chain's CDR3 is CASSPWTGSYEQYF. DNA of the CDR3: TGTGCCAGCAGCCCTTGGACAGGCTCCTACGAGCAGTACTTC.

This clone has only a few counts. The chain is built from TRBV7-2 and TRBJ2-1, with 15 bases fitting TRBD2. CDR1 and CDR2 (germline): SGHTA, FQGNSA. V trimming: 5 bases; J trimming: 12 bases; junction bases outside the gene matches: 8. This CDR3 has 15 amino acids. The CDR3 DNA follows: TGTGCCAGCAGCCCGGGACTAGCGGGAGGAAACGGGCAGTTCTTC. Translation: CASSPGLAGGNGQFF.

The rearrangement links TRBV30 to TRBJ2-2; weak D call: TRBD2 (5 bases). The CDR3 is made up of 19 amino acids. Trimming removed 0 bases at V and 2 bases at J, with 22 bases between. The germline gives CDR1 GTSNPN, CDR2 SVGIG (reference sequence). The chain's CDR3 is CAWSVDLLGGISNTGELFF. CDR3 coding DNA: TGTGCCTGGAGTGTCGACCTACTAGGAGGAATTTCTAACACCGGGGAGCTGTTTTTT.

The rearrangement joins TRBV3-1 (or the pseudogene TRBV3-2) to TRBJ2-1, with TRBD2 matching over 11 bases. The ends lost 1 base at V and 9 bases at J; junction bases unmatched: 5. CDR3 length equals 15 residues. CDR1 is LGHDT and CDR2 is YNNKEL in the germline V gene (reference sequence). As DNA, the CDR3 is TGTGCCAGCAGCCAAGGAACTAGCGGGGGTATTGAGCAGTTCTTC. Protein sequence: CASSQGTSGGIEQFF.

V gene TRBV3-1 (or the pseudogene TRBV3-2) combines with J gene TRBJ1-2; TRBD1 agrees at 9 bases. Germline-derived CDR1 and CDR2 are LGHDT and YNNKEL (reference sequence). The CDR3 has 14 amino acids. Trimming removed 2 bases from V and 7 bases from J; junction bases left unmatched: 5. The CDR3 protein is CASSQTGGRGGYTF. CDR3 DNA: TGTGCCAGCAGCCAAACAGGGGGCCGGGGTGGCTACACCTTC.

This clone appeared once. The chain recombines TRBV9 with TRBJ2-6; TRBD1 agrees at 10 bases. V shed 4 bases, J shed 2 bases, and the junction held 6 bases outside the gene matches. This CDR3 has 17 amino acids. The germline CDR1 and CDR2 sequences are SGDLS and YYNGEE. Written as DNA, the CDR3 is TGTGCCAGCAGCCCTAGACAGGGGGCGACTGGGGCCAACGTCCTGACTTTC. As protein: CASSPRQGATGANVLTF.

This chain uses TRBV30 with TRBJ1-5, with D perhaps matching TRBD1 (5 bases). This CDR3 is built from 14 residues. The germline V gene encodes CDR1 GTSNPN and CDR2 SVGIG (reference sequence). Trimming shortened V by 0 bases and J by 4 bases, and 10 bases separated the two germline ends. The CDR3 reads CAWSVAGINQPQHF. In DNA form, the CDR3 reads TGTGCCTGGAGTGTTGCAGGGATAAATCAGCCCCAGCATTTT.

This chain connects TRBV27 to TRBJ2-1; 10 bases line up with TRBD2. The CDR3 is 16 residues long. From germline, CDR1 is MNHEY and CDR2 SMNVEV (reference sequence). V shed 6 bases, J shed 10 bases, and the junction held 15 bases outside the gene matches. The CDR3 spells CASSLPGLATTKEQFF. For the CDR3, the DNA is TGTGCCAGCAGCTTACCGGGACTAGCGACTACCAAGGAGCAGTTCTTC.

A single count supports this clone. The chain joins TRBV10-3 to TRBJ1-1; TRBD1 agrees at 7 bases. Germline V gene data show CDR1 as ENHRY and CDR2 as SYGVKD. The J segment lost 1 base and the V segment lost 6 bases, leaving 2 bases of the junction unmatched. The CDR3 covers 13 residues. The CDR3 here is CAIRTGTNTEAFF. CDR3 DNA: TGTGCCATCAGGACAGGGACGAACACTGAAGCTTTCTTT.

This chain uses TRBV7-9 with TRBJ1-4, with no clear D. Germline V gene data show CDR1 as SEHNR and CDR2 as FQNEAQ (reference sequence). V was shortened by 1 base and J by 6 bases, with 9 bases between the two germline ends. The CDR3 length is 14 residues. CDR3 sequence (DNA): TGTGCCAGCAGCTTAGAACGCACGGATGAAAAACTGTTTTTT. Protein: CASSLERTDEKLFF.

The V gene is TRBV7-8, the J gene TRBJ2-1, with TRBD1 identical over 7 bases. Germline assignment: CDR1 SGHVS and CDR2 FQNEAQ. CDR3 size: 20 residues. V shed 3 bases and J 2 bases; nucleotides not matched to a gene: 19. The CDR3 region is CASSFSGPRGNRFTYNEQFF. The CDR3 nucleotides are TGTGCCAGCAGCTTTTCGGGTCCCAGGGGGAACCGCTTTACCTACAATGAGCAGTTCTTC.

The chain is built from TRBV3-1 (or the pseudogene TRBV3-2) and TRBJ2-3; D is undetermined. CDR1 is LGHDT, CDR2 YNNKEL, per germline (reference sequence). This CDR3 spans 15 amino acids. Trimming removed 4 bases from V and 0 bases from J, with 11 bases in between. CDR3 residues: CASSPIQASTDTQYF. CDR3 DNA: TGTGCCAGCAGCCCGATTCAGGCTAGCACAGATACGCAGTATTTT.

This clone has just one count. The chain combines TRBV14 with TRBJ2-4, with a weak D call TRBD1 (6 bases). Germline V gives CDR1 SGHDN, CDR2 FVKESK. Trimming left V 5 bases short and J 0 bases short, with 8 bases between. This CDR3 region has 14 residues. The CDR3 coding sequence is TGTGCCAGCAGCATCAGGGGAGCCAAAAACATTCAGTACTTC. Its translation: CASSIRGAKNIQYF.

This rearrangement joins TRBV6-2 or TRBV6-3 to TRBJ2-1, with D unresolved. Germline lookup yields CDR1 MNHEY and CDR2 SVGEGT. This CDR3 contains 12 residues. Trimming shortened V by 0 bases and J by 7 bases, and 4 bases separated the two germline ends. In nucleotides, the CDR3 is TGTGCCAGCAGTTACTCCCCAAATGAGCAGTTCTTC. Residues: CASSYSPNEQFF.

The rearrangement links TRBV18 to TRBJ1-2, with TRBD1 as a possible D gene (6 bases). This CDR3 is built from 15 residues. V dropped 3 bases and J dropped 3 bases, with 14 bases sitting between them. Germline values: CDR1 KGHSH, CDR2 LQKENI. In DNA form, the CDR3 reads TGTGCCAGCTCACCTGGGTACCGACAGGACTATGGCTACACCTTC. Amino acid sequence: CASSPGYRQDYGYTF.

This clone has a handful of counts. V and J are TRBV7-6 and TRBJ2-1, with D possibly TRBD2 on 7 matching bases. The CDR3 consists of 14 residues. Germline assignment: CDR1 SGHVS and CDR2 FNYEAQ. Between the trimmed V and J ends, which lost 4 bases and 7 bases, there was a span of 14 bases. The CDR3 nucleotides read TGTGCCAGCAGCTGGGGGGGGGCCCTAAATGAGCAGTTCTTC. It codes for CASSWGGALNEQFF.

V usage is TRBV13 and J usage is TRBJ1-2, with unresolved D. Germline V gene data show CDR1 as PRHDT and CDR2 as FYEKMQ (reference sequence). Trimming stripped 5 bases from V and 0 bases from J, with 7 bases between. The CDR3 sequence is 13 residues long. Here the CDR3 DNA reads TGTGCCAGCAGCGCCACAGCTAACTATGGCTACACCTTC. Translated, it gives CASSATANYGYTF.

The rearrangement uses TRBV5-4 and TRBJ2-7; 8 bases align to TRBD2. V lost 5 bases, J lost 3 bases, and 4 bases stayed unmatched. This CDR3 is 13 amino acids long. From germline, CDR1 is SGHNT and CDR2 YYREEE (reference sequence). The CDR3 coding sequence is TGTGCCAGCAGTAGCGGGACAAACTACGAGCAGTACTTC. Amino acid sequence: CASSSGTNYEQYF. Combining the CDR3 with reference TRBV5-4 and TRBJ2-7 gives the whole variable domain ETGVTQSPTHLIKTRGQQVTLRCSSQSGHNTVSWYQQALGQGPQFIFQYYREEENGRGNFPPRFSGLQFPNYSSELNVNALELDDSALYLCASSSGTNYEQYFGPGTRLTVT.

This clone turned up a few times. V is TRBV19 and J is TRBJ2-7; tentative D call: TRBD2 (5 bases). CDR3 size: 13 residues. Germline V gene data show CDR1 as LNHDA and CDR2 as SQIVND (reference sequence). The V end was cut by 3 bases, the J end by 3 bases, with 9 bases between. CDR3 residues: CASSMPEGYEQYF. In DNA form, the CDR3 reads TGTGCCAGTAGTATGCCCGAGGGCTACGAGCAGTACTTC.